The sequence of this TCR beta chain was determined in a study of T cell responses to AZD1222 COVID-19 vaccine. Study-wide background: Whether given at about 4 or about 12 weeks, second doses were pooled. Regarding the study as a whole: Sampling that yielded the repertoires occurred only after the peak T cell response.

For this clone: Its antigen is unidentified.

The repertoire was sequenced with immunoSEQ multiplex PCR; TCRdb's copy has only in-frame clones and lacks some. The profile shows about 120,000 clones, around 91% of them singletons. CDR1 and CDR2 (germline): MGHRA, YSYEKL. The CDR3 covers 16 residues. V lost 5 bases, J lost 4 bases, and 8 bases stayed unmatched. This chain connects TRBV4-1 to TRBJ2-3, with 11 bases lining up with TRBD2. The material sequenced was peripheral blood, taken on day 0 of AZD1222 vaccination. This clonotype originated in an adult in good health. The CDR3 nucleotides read TGCGCCAGCAGCAACCGACTAGCGGGAAGGGCAGATACGCAGTATTTT. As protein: CASSNRLAGRADTQYF.